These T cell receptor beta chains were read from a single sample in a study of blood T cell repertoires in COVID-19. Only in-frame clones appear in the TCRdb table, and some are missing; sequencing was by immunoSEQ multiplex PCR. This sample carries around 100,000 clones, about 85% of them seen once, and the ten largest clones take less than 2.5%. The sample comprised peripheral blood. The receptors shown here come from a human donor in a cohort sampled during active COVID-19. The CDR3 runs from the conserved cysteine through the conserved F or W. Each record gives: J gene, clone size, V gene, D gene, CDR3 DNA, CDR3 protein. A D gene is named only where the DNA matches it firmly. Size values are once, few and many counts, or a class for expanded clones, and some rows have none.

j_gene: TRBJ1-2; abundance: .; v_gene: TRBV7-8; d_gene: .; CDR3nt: TGTGCCAGCAGCTTAGGAGAGGGAAACTATGGCTACACCTTC; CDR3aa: CASSLGEGNYGYTF
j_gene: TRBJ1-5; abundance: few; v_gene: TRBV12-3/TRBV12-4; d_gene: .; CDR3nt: TGTGCCAGCAGTTTGACCAGCGATCAGCCCCAGCATTTT; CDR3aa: CASSLTSDQPQHF
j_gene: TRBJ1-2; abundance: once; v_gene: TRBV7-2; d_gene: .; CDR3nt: TGTGCCAGCCGCACGGACAGCTATGGCTACACCTTC; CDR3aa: CASRTDSYGYTF
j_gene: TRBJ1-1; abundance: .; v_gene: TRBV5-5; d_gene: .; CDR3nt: TGTGCCAGCAGACAGGACCTGAACACTGAAGCTTTCTTT; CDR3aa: CASRQDLNTEAFF
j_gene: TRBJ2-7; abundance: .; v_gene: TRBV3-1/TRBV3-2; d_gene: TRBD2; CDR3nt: TGTGCCAGCAGCCAAGGGCTAGCGGGTCCAGCCTACGAGCAGTACTTC; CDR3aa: CASSQGLAGPAYEQYF
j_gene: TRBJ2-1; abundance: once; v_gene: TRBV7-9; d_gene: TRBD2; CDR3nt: TGTGCCAGCAGCTCCACCCTAGCGGGAGATTACAATGAGCAGTTCTTC; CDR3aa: CASSSTLAGDYNEQFF
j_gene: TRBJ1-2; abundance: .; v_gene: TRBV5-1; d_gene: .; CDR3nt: TGCGCCAGCAGCTTTGAGGGTGACTATGGCTACACCTTC; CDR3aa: CASSFEGDYGYTF
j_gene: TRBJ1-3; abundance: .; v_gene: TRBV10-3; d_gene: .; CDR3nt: TGTGCCATCAGTGAGTCACCACTTGCCGGAAACACCATATATTTT; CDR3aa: CAISESPLAGNTIYF
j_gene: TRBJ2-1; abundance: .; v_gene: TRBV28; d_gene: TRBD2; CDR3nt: TGTGCCAGCAGTTTAATCGCGGGAGTGTCCGATGAGCAGTTCTTC; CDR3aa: CASSLIAGVSDEQFF
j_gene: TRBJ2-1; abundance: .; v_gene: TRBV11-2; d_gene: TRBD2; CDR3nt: TGTGCCAGCAGGTTACTCCGGGACTACCCGTACAATGAGCAGTTCTTC; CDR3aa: CASRLLRDYPYNEQFF
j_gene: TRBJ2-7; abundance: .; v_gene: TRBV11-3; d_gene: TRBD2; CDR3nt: TGTGCCAGCAGCTTAGGGACTAGCGCTAACGAGCAGTACTTC; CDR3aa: CASSLGTSANEQYF
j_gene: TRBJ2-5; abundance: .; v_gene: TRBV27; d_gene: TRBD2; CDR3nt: TGTGCCAGCAGTTTATTGTCTAGCGGGGAAGAGACCCAGTACTTC; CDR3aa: CASSLLSSGEETQYF
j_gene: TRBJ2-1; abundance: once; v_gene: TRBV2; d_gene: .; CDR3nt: TGTGCCAGCAGTAATACAGCAGACAATGAGCAGTTCTTC; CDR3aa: CASSNTADNEQFF
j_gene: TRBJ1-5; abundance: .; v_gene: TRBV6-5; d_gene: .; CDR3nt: TGTGCCAGCAGTTACTCGAGGTATCAGCCCCAGCATTTT; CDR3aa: CASSYSRYQPQHF
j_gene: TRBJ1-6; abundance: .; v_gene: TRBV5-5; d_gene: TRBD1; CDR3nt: TGTGCCAGCAGCTTGGCAGAACAGGGGTCCACTTATAATTCACCCCTCCACTTT; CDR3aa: CASSLAEQGSTYNSPLHF
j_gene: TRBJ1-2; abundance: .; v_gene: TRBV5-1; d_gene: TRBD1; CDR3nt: TGCGCCAGCAGCGGCGACACAGGGGCCACTAACTATGGCTACACCTTC; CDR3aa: CASSGDTGATNYGYTF
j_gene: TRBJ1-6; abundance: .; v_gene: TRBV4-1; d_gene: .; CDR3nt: TGCGCCAGCAGCCAAGACGGCGGGAGATATTCACCCCTCCACTTT; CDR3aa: CASSQDGGRYSPLHF
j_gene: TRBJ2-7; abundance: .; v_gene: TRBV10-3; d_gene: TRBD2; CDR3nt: TGTGCCATCAGTGACCACACTAGCGGGCGGTCCTACGAGCAGTACTTC; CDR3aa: CAISDHTSGRSYEQYF
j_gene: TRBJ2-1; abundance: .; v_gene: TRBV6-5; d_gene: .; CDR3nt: TGTGCCATTATATACAATGAGCAGTTCTTC; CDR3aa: CAIIYNEQFF
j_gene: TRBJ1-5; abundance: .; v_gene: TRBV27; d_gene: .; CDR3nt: TGTGCCAGCAATCCGAGCAATCAGCCCCAGCATTTT; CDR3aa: CASNPSNQPQHF
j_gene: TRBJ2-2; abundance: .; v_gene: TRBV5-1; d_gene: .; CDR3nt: TGCGCCAGCAGCCCCTCAGGGGTGGCCGGGGAGCTGTTTTTT; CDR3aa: CASSPSGVAGELFF
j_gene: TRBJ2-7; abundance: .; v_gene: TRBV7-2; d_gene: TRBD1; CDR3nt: TGTGCCAGCAGCTTATCTAGGGGGACAGGGGTCCCCTACGAGCAGTACTTC; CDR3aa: CASSLSRGTGVPYEQYF
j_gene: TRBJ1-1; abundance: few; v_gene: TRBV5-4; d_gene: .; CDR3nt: TGTGCCAGCAGCTCAACCGGTACTGAAGCTTTCTTT; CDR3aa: CASSSTGTEAFF